This T cell receptor beta chain was retrieved from a study of CD8+CD57+ T cells in acquired aplastic anemia. Study as a whole: The mean DNA yield obtained from sorted CD4+ and CD8+ cells came to 3.2 ug.

In the case of this clonotype: What it binds is not known.

Those patients picked for sequencing had displayed CD8+CD57+ cell expansion on flow cytometry. The blood sampling took place in patients who had so far received no therapy. The length of the CDR3 is 12 residues. Germline CDR1 and CDR2: LNHDA and SQIVND (reference sequence). The ends were cut back, 2 bases at V and 7 bases at J, with 6 bases in the middle. Study observations and caveats: Found in both controls and patients were some 31 CD8+ CDR3 sequences.

The template for TCR beta VDJ and CDR3 sequence profiling was genomic DNA. From the reads, TCRdb called clonotypes with MiXCR, one entry per CDR3 protein. Here the sample spans roughly 260,000 distinct CDR3 sequences, more than 45% being singletons. The chain joins TRBV19 to TRBJ2-1; D ambiguous. The clonotype comes from a human donor with aplastic anemia. Sequences were obtained from sorted CD4+, CD8+, or CD8+CD57+ T cells (not recorded which) from PBMCs. This CDR3 reads CASSINWNEQFF. CDR3 nucleotide sequence: TGTGCCAGTAGTATAAATTGGAATGAGCAGTTCTTC.